This T cell receptor beta chain was documented in a study of cytomegalovirus exposure and HLA in healthy donors. This clone has a handful of counts. As yet, its antigen is unknown. The V and J ends lost 4 bases and 0 bases respectively, with 7 bases between them. Germline V CDR1 and CDR2: GTSNPN, SVGIG (reference sequence). CDR3 size: 13 residues. Use of 60 Vbeta and 13 Jbeta primers characterized the PCR. Profiling relied on immunoSEQ multiplex PCR, and the TCRdb table lists in-frame clones only, not all of them. The top ten hold 2.5% of the sample, which has roughly 150,000 clones, around 80% seen once. General study points: CMV serostatus was the sole immune exposure information available. Altogether, 150 to 200 TCR beta chains were recorded as cytomegalovirus-associated. The HLA-A and HLA-B alleles of most subjects were reportedly predicted accurately from TCR beta sequences.

This chain joins TRBV30 and TRBJ2-1; no definite D call. The material sequenced was PBMCs. This TCR came from a female donor in good health and CMV-seronegative. This chain's CDR3 is CAWTGNSYNEQFF. The CDR3 DNA reads TGTGCCTGGACAGGAAACTCCTACAATGAGCAGTTCTTC.